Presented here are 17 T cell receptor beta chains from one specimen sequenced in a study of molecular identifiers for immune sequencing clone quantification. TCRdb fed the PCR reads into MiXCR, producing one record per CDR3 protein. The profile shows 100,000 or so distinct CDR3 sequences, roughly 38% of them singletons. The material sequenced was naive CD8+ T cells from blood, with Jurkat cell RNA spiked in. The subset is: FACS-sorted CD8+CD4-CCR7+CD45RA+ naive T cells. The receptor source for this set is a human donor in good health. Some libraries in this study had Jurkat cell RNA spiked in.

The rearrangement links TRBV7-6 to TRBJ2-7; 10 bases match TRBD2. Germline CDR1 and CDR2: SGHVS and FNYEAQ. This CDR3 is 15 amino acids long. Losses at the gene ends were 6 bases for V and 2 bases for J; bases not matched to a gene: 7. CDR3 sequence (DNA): TGTGCCAGCAGTAGCGGGACTAGCGCCGCCTACGAGCAGTACTTC. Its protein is CASSSGTSAAYEQYF.

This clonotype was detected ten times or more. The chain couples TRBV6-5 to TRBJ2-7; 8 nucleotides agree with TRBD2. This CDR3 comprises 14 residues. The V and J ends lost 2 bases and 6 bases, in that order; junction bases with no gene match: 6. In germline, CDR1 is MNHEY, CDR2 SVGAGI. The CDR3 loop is CASSYRGGKREQYF. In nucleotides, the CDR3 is TGTGCCAGCAGTTACCGGGGGGGGAAGCGCGAGCAGTACTTC.

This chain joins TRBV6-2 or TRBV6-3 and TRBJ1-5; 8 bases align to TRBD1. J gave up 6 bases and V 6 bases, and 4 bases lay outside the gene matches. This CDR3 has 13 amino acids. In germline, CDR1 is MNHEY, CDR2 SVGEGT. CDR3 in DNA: TGTGCCAGCAGGGACAGGGCTATTCAGCCCCAGCATTTT. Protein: CASRDRAIQPQHF.

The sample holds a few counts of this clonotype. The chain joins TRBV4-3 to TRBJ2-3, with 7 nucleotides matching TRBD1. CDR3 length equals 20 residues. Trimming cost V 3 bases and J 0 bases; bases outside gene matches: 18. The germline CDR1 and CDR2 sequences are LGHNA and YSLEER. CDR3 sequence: CASSHLTGTARRKSTDTQYF. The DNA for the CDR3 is TGCGCCAGCAGCCACCTTACCGGGACAGCCCGACGAAAGAGCACAGATACGCAGTATTTT.

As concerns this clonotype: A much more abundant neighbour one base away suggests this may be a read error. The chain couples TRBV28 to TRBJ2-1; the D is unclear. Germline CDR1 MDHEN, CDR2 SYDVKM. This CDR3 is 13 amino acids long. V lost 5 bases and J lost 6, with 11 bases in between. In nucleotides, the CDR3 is TGTGCCAGCAGTCCGGATCCATCCAATGAGCAGTTCTTC. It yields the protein CASSPDPSNEQFF. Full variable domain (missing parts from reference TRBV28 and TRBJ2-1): DVKVTQSSRYLVKRTGEKVFLECVQDMDHENMFWYRQDPGLGLRLIYFSYDVKMKEKGDIPEGYSVSREKKERFSLILESASTNQTSMYLCASSPDPSNEQFFGPGTRLTVL.

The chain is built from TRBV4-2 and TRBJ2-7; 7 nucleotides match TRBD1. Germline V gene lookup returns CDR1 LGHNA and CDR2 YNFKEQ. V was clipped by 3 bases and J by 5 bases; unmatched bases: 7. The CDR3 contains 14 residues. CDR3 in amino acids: CASSQETGINEQYF. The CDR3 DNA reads TGTGCCAGCAGCCAGGAGACAGGGATCAACGAGCAGTACTTC.

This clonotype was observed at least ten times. As DNA, the CDR3 is TGTGCCAGCAGCTTGGGGTTCGGACTGAGGCCCCAGCATTTT. It codes for CASSLGFGLRPQHF. The chain recombines TRBV7-6 with TRBJ1-5; D call uncertain. Per the germline V gene, CDR1 is SGHVS and CDR2 is FNYEAQ. Trimming removed 3 bases from V and 9 bases from J, with 15 bases in between. This CDR3 comprises 14 residues. Filled out from reference TRBV7-6 and TRBJ1-5, the complete variable domain reads GAGVSQSPRYKVTKRGQDVALRCDPISGHVSLYWYRQALGQGPEFLTYFNYEAQQDKSGLPNDRFSAERPEGSISTLTIQRTEQRDSAMYRCASSLGFGLRPQHFGDGTRLSIL.

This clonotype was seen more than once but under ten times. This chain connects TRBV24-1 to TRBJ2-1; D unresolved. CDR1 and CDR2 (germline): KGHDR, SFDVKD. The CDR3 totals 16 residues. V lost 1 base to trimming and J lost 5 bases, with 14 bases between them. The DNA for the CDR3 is TGTGCCACCAGTGATTTTGTTCGCACCGGTCACAATGAGCAGTTCTTC. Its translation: CATSDFVRTGHNEQFF.

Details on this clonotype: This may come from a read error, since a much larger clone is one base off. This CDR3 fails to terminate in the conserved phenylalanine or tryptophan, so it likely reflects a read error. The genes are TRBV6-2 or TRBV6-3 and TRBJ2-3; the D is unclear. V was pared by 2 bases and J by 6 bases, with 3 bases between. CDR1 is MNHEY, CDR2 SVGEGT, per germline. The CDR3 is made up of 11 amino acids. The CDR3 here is CASSYPDTQYY. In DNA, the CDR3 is TGTGCCAGCAGTTACCCGGATACGCAGTATTAT.

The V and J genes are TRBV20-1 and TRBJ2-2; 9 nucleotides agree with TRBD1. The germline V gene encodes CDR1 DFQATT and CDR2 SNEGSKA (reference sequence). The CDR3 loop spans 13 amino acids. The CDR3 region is CGGGTGYTGELFF. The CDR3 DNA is TGCGGGGGGGGGACAGGGTACACCGGGGAGCTGTTTTTT.

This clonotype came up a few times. The chain's CDR3 is CASSLLAGGLTDTQYF. CDR3 DNA sequence: TGTGCCAGCAGCCTTTTAGCGGGAGGTCTGACAGATACGCAGTATTTT. The chain combines TRBV3-1 with TRBJ2-3; TRBD2 agrees at 10 bases. Trimming removed 4 bases from V and 3 bases from J; junction bases left unmatched: 7. The CDR3 has 16 amino acids. Per the germline V gene, CDR1 is LGHDT and CDR2 is YNNKEL (reference sequence).

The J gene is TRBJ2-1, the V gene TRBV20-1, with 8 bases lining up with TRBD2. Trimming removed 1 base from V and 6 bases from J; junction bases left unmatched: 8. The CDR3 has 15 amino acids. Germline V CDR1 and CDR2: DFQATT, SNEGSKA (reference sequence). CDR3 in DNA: TGCAGTGCTAGAGTAGGGACTAGTTTACGCAATGAGCAGTTCTTC. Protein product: CSARVGTSLRNEQFF.

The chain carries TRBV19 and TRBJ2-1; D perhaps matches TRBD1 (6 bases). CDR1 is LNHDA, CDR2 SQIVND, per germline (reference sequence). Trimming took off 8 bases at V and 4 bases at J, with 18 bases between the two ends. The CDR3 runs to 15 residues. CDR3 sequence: CASSRGSLRYNEQFF. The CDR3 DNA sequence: TGTGCCAGTTCAAGGGGGTCTTTGAGGTACAATGAGCAGTTCTTC.

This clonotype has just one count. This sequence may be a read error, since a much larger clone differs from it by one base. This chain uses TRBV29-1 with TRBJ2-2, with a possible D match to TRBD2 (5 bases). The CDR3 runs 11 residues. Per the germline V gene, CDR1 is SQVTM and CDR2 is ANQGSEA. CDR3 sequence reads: CSGGDTGELYF. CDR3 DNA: TGCAGCGGTGGAGACACCGGGGAGCTGTATTTT.

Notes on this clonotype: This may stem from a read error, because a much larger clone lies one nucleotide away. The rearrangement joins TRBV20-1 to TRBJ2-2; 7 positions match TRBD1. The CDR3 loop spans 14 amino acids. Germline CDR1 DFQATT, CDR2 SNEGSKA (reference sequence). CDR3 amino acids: CSATGTANTGELVF. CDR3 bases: TGCAGTGCTACCGGGACAGCGAACACCGGGGAGCTGGTTTTT.

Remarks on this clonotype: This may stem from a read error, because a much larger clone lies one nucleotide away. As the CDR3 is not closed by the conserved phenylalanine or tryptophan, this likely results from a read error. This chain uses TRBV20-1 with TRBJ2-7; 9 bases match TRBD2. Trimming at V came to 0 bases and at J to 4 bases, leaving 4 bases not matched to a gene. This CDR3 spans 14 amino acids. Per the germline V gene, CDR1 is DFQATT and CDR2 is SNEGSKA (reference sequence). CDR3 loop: CSARDLGLAYEQYS. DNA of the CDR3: TGCAGTGCTAGAGATTTAGGACTAGCGTACGAGCAGTACTCC.

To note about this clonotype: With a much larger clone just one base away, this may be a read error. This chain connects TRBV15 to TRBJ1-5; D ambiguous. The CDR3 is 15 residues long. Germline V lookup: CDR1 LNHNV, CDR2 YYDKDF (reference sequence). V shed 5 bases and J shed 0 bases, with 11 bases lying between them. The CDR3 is CATSSADYSNQPQHF. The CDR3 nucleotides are TGTGCCACCAGCTCTGCGGACTATAGCAATCAGCCCCAGCATTTT.